This T cell receptor (beta chain) was obtained from a study of CD8 T cells in ankylosing spondylitis. Study outcomes and limitations: CD8+ by phenotype, disease-linked clones were relatively rare in peripheral blood. There was reportedly significant enrichment of clones that were disease-linked in matched ankylosing spondylitis synovial fluid. Several highly homologous variants made up a TCR beta motif, and this motif appeared characteristic of ankylosing spondylitis blood.

This clonotype occurred many times. As yet, its antigen is unknown. Germline V CDR1 and CDR2: ENHRY, SYGVKD. There are 16 residues in the CDR3. V lost 4 bases and J lost 2; bases outside the gene matches: 8. Researchers built TCR beta libraries using quantitative 5'-RACE with molecular barcodes. In TCRdb, the 5' RACE reads were re-called with MiXCR into one record per CDR3 protein. The sample lists more than 500,000 distinct CDR3 sequences, over 4% occurring once. The clonotype was recovered from a male donor with ankylosing spondylitis. The sample was blood, either unsorted or a sorted T cell fraction (not recorded which). The rearrangement joins TRBV10-3 to TRBJ2-3; 8 bases agree with TRBD2. CDR3 in amino acids: CAISGQAAGDTDTQYF. As DNA, the CDR3 is TGTGCCATCAGTGGCCAAGCAGCGGGGGACACAGATACGCAGTATTTT.